This TCR beta chain comes out of a study of blood T cell repertoires in COVID-19 (dated by TCRdb to the early 2020s). Regarding the study in general: The collaborator samples originated in the United States, Italy and Spain and spanned the acute and convalescent phases of COVID-19. The material from the prospective study consisted of cDNA or gDNA derived from T cells, B-cell-depleted T cells, or PBMCs. Subjects who had been exposed to COVID-19, were actively infected with it, or had recovered from it provided the deeply sampled blood TCRbeta repertoires that made up the dataset. The repertoires were made available in a free public database intended to serve as a resource for research on the immune response to SARS-CoV-2. The samples were drawn from two sources: the first 160 participants of the ongoing ImmuneRACE study, and fewer than 1,500 subjects contributed by 6 global collaborators. Sample metadata almost always included a de-identified subject ID, COVID-19 status, age in years and sex. HLA class I and class II types, where available, came from metadata supplied by the sample provider rather than from assay-based typing. General study outcomes and caveats: How much clinical and demographic metadata was included differed by source and by participant, and the metadata was provided uncurated.

Enrolling through a virtual design, the prospective study's participants ranged in age from roughly 18 to 89 years and lived across 24 United States geographic areas. Cohort assignment in the prospective study relied on participant-reported clinical history from a screening survey and a study questionnaire. Recovered participants in ImmuneRACE Cohort 3 were defined by two consecutive negative NP/OP PCR tests, clearance by a healthcare professional, or resolution of symptoms. Mobile phlebotomists in the prospective study collected whole blood, serum and a nasopharyngeal or oropharyngeal swab from every participant. Over an approximately 2-month period, participants in the prospective study had the option of providing additional blood draws and questionnaires. Prospective study blood samples were shipped either frozen or at room temperature before DNA extraction. Regarding this clone: What this receptor recognizes is not known. Per-base quality was not reported, and no clone a single base away is much larger than it.

The immunoSEQ Assay, a bias-controlled multiplex PCR, was used to amplify TCRbeta CDR3 regions from genomic DNA. As for the original processing: The number of nucleated cells in each sample was estimated from the amplification of reference gene primers within the assay. Sequence reads were collapsed and filtered to measure the absolute abundance of every unique TCRbeta CDR3 rearrangement. For each sample, productive Simpson clonality was calculated as the square root of Simpson's diversity index over productive rearrangements. The immuneACCESS repertoire file appears here via TCRdb, limited to in-frame rearrangements. These files lack a portion of the clones; in checked studies, under half of the deficit traces to unresolved V genes, and the cause of the others is not known. V, J and clone size derive from that table, while D and trimming were established from the DNA sequence. The sample table shows more than 110,000 clones, and around 82% are seen once. The leading ten clones occupy roughly 5.6% of the sample.

This TCR was sampled from a woman aged 45-60 years who had recovered from COVID-19. Sequenced material: PBMCs or T cells enriched from blood (not recorded which).

For the CDR3, the sequence is CASSLGFGQGVTQYF. In nucleotides, the sequence is TGTGCCAGCAGCTTAGGATTTGGTCAGGGGGTCACCCAGTACTTC. The chain links TRBV7-8 with TRBJ2-5, with 7 junctional bases fitting TRBD1. The CDR3 covers 15 residues, taking in both the cysteine and the phenylalanine. Only the CDR3 portion is preserved as DNA: 45 bases, with reading frame beginning at the first base. Ends trimmed: V by 1 base, J by 8 bases; bases unmatched to a gene: 10. Based on the germline V gene, the CDR1 and CDR2 sequences are SGHVS and FQNEAQ.